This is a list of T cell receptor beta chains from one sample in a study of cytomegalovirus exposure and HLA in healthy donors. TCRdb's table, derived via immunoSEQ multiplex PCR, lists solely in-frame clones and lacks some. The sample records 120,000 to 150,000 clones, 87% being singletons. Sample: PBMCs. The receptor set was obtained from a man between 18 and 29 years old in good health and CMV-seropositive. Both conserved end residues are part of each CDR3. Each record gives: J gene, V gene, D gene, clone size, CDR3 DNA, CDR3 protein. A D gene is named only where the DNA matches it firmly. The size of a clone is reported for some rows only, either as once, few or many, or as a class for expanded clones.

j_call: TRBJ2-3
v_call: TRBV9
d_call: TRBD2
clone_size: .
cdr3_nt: TGTGCCAGCAGCGTAGGAGTGGCGGGAGCAGGGGATACGCAGTATTTT
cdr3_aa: CASSVGVAGAGDTQYF

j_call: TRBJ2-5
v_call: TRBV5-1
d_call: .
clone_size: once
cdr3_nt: TGCGCCAGCAGCTTGGAAGGTAGCAGCATCATACGGGAGACCCAGTACTTC
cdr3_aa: CASSLEGSSIIRETQYF

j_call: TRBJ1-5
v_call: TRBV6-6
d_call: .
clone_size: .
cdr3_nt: TGTGCCAGCAGTTCCGGAACGGGGGTGCCCCAGCATTTT
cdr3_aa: CASSSGTGVPQHF

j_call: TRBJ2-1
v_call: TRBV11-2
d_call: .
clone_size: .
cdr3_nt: TGTGCCAGCAGCTCCCCCCTAGCTTCTGAGCAGTTCTTC
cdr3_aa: CASSSPLASEQFF

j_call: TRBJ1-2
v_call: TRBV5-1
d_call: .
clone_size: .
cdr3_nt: TGCGCCAGCAGCTATACAGGCCTCTATGGCTACACCTTC
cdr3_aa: CASSYTGLYGYTF

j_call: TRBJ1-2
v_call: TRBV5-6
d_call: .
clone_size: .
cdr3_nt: TGTGCCAGCAGCTCTGAGGCAGCCTATGGCTACACCTTC
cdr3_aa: CASSSEAAYGYTF

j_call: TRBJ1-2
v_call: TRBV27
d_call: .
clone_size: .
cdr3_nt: TGTGCCAGCAGTCAGCCGGCGGGGTTTGGCTACACCTTC
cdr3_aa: CASSQPAGFGYTF

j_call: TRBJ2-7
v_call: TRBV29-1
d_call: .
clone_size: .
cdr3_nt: TGCAGCGTTGCTACCCGGTTGACCTACGAGCAGTACTTC
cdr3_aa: CSVATRLTYEQYF

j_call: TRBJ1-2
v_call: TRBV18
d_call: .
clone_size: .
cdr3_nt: TGTGCCAGCTCACCTCCCGCGGGCGGGGGCGGCTACACCTTC
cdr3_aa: CASSPPAGGGGYTF

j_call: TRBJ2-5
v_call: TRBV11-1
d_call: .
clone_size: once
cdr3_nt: TGTGCCAGCAGTCATCCAGGGGTACAAGAGACCCAGTACTTC
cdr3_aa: CASSHPGVQETQYF

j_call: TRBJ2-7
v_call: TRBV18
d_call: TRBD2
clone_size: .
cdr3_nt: TGTGCCAGCTCAGACCGAACCCTGACTAGCGGGCAATCCTACGAGCAGTACTTC
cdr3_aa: CASSDRTLTSGQSYEQYF

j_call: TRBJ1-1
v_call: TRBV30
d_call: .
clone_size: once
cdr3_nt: TGTGCCTGGAGTTTGCTGAGGAGCACTGAAGCTTTCTTT
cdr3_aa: CAWSLLRSTEAFF

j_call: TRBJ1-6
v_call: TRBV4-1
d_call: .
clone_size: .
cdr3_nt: TGCGCCAGCAGCCAAGTCACGGTTTCACCCCTCCACTTT
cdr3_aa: CASSQVTVSPLHF

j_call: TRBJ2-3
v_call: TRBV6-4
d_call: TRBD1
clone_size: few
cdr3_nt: TGTGCCAGCAGTGACTCGGGGACAGGGTCGGCAGATACGCAGTATTTT
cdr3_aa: CASSDSGTGSADTQYF

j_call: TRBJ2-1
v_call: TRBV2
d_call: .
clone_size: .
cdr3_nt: TGTGCCAGCAGTGAGAGGGGGGGGCGTGAGCAGTTCTTC
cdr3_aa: CASSERGGREQFF

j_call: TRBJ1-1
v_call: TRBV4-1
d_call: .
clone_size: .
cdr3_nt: TGCGCCAGCAGCCAAGATCACGGCACTGAAGCTTTCTTT
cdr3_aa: CASSQDHGTEAFF

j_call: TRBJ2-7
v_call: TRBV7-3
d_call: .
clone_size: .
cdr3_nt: TGTGCCAGCAGCTTCCTGGACAGCTTCGATGGGGACGAGCAGTACTTC
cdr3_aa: CASSFLDSFDGDEQYF

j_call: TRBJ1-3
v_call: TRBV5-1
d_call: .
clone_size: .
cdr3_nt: TGCGCCAGCAGCTTAATGACAGATGGAAACACCATATATTTT
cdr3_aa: CASSLMTDGNTIYF

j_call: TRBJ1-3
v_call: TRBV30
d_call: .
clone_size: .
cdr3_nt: TGTGCCTGGACCCTCCCTGGAAACACCATATATTTT
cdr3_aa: CAWTLPGNTIYF

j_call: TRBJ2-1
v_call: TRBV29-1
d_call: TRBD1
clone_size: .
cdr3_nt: TGCAGCGTTGATGGGACAGGGGGCTACAATGAGCAGTTCTTC
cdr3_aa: CSVDGTGGYNEQFF

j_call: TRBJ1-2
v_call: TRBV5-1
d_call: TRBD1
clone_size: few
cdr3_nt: TGCGCCAGCAGGGGGACAGGGGACGGCTACACCTTC
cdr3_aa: CASRGTGDGYTF

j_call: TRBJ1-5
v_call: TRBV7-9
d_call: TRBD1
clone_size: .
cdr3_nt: TGTGCCAGCAGCTTGGGACAGGGGGGTCAGCCCCAGCATTTT
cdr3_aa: CASSLGQGGQPQHF

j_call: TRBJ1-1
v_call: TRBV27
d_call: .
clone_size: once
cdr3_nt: TGTGCCAGCAAAAAGACCGGGGGGTTGGGGAACACTGAAGCTTTCTTT
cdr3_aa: CASKKTGGLGNTEAFF

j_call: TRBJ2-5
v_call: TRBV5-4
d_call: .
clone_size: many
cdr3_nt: TGTGCCAGCAGCTTGGTTTCCGCAGAAGAGACCCAGTACTTC
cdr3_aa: CASSLVSAEETQYF

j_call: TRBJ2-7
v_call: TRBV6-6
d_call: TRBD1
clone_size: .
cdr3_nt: TGTGCCAGCAGCAAGGGACAGGGGTTCTCCTACGAGCAGTACTTC
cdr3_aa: CASSKGQGFSYEQYF

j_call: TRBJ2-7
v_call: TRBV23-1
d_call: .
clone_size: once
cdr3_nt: TGCGCCAGCAGTCAAGACCTCTCGGCCCGAGGTTTTTACGAGCAGTACTTC
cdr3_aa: CASSQDLSARGFYEQYF

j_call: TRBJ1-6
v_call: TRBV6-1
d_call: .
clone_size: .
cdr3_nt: TGTGCCAGCGGGACTCCTTGGGCCTATAATTCACCCCTCCACTTT
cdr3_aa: CASGTPWAYNSPLHF

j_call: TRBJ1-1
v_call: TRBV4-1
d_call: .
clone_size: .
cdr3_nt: TGCGCCAGCAGCCAATCCTATGGGGCTCTGAACACTGAAGCTTTCTTT
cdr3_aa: CASSQSYGALNTEAFF

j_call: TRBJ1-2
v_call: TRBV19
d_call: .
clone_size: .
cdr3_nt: TGTGCCAGTAGTATAGATCGGTGGAGGGGTCTAGACTACACCTTC
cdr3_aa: CASSIDRWRGLDYTF

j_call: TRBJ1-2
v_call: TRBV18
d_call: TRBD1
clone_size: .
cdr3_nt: TGTGCCAGCTCACCACTCACAGGGGGTGGTAACTATGGCTACACCTTC
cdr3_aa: CASSPLTGGGNYGYTF

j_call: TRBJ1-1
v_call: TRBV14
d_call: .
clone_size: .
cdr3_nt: TGTGCCAGCAGCCAAGGCGCTGGTGGGGGGAGGAACACTGAAGCTTTCTTT
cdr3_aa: CASSQGAGGGRNTEAFF

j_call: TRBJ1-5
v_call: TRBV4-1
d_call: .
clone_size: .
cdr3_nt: TGCGCCAGCAGCCGGGAGGGGACGCGCGGTCAGCCCCAGCATTTT
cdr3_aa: CASSREGTRGQPQHF

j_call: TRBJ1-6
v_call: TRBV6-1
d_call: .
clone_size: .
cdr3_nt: TGTGCCAGCCGAGGGTCCAGCTCCTATAATTCACCCCTCCACTTT
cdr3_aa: CASRGSSSYNSPLHF

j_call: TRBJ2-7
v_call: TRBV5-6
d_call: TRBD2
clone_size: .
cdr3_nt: TGTGCCAGCAGCCGGGGACTAGTAGGAGGCGAGCAGTACTTC
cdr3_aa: CASSRGLVGGEQYF

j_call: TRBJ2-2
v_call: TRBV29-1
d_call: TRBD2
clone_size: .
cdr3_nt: TGCAGCGCCCTGGGGGGGTTCCCCGGGGAGCTGTTTTTT
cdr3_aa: CSALGGFPGELFF

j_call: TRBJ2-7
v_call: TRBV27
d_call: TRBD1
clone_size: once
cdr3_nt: TGTGCCAGCAGTAGGGGACAGGGGATATACGAGCAGTACTTC
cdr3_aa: CASSRGQGIYEQYF

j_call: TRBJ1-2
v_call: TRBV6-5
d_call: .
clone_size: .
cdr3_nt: TGTGCCAGCCGACCGAGACAGGACTACTATGGCTACACCTTC
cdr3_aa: CASRPRQDYYGYTF

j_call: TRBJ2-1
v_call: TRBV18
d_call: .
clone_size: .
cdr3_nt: TGTGCCAGCTCACCTTTCGATAGTTCAAAAAATTACAATGAGCAGTTCTTC
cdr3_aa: CASSPFDSSKNYNEQFF

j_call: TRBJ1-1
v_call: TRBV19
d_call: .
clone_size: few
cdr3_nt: TGTGCCAGTATAAGGAAGACCACAGTCAACACTGAAGCTTTCTTT
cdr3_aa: CASIRKTTVNTEAFF

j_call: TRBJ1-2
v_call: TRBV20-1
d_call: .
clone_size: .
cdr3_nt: TGCAGTGCTAGTTCTCTCTATGGCTACACCTTC
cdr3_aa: CSASSLYGYTF

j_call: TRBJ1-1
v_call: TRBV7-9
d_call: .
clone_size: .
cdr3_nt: TGTGCCAGCAGCCCCGCGATTCCTTTTACTGAAGCTTTCTTT
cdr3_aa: CASSPAIPFTEAFF

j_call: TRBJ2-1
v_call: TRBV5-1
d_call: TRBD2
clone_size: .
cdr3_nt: TGCGCCAGCAGCCTAGCGGGGGCCCAATACAATGAGCAGTTCTTC
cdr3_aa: CASSLAGAQYNEQFF

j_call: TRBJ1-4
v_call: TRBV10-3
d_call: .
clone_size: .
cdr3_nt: TGTGCCATCAGCGGAGGCGAAAAACTGTTTTTT
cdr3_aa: CAISGGEKLFF

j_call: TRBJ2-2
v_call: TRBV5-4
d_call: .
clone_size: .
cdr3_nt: TGTGCCAGCAGCTTGGCCCTGAACACCGGGGAGCTGTTTTTT
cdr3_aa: CASSLALNTGELFF

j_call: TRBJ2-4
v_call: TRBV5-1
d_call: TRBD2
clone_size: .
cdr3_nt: TGCGCCAGCAGCTTGGATGGGGACTACCCGTACTTC
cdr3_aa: CASSLDGDYPYF

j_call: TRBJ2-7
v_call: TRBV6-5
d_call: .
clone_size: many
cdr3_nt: TGTGCCAGCAGTCGGGGCGAGCAGTACTTC
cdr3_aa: CASSRGEQYF

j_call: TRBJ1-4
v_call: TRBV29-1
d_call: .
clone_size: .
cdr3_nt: TGCAGCGTTGACACCGGGAAGAAACTGTTTTTT
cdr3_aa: CSVDTGKKLFF

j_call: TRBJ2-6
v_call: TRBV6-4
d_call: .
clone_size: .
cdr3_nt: TGTGCCAGCAGTGACGGGCACCACTCTGGGGCCAACGTCCTGACTTTC
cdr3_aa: CASSDGHHSGANVLTF

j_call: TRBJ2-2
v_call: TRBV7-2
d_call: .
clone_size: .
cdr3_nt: TGTGCCAGCAGCTTACAGGGAAGGGAGCTGTTTTTT
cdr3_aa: CASSLQGRELFF

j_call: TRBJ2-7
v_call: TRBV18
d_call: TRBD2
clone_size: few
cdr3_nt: TGTGCCAGCTCGTGGCGGGAGGATTTCTACGAGCAGTACTTC
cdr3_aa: CASSWREDFYEQYF

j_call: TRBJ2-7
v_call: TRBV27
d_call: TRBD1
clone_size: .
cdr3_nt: TGTGCCAGCAGTTTATGGGGACAGGTCGACGAGCAGTACTTC
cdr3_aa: CASSLWGQVDEQYF

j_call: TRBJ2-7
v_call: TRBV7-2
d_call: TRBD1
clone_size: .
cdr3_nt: TGTGCCAGCAGCTTAGCGCGGAGACAGGGGAAATACGAGCAGTACTTC
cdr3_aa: CASSLARRQGKYEQYF

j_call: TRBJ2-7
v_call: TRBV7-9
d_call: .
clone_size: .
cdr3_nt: TGTGCCAGCAGCCAACTTGGGGAGATTAGCTCCTACGAGCAGTACTTC
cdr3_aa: CASSQLGEISSYEQYF

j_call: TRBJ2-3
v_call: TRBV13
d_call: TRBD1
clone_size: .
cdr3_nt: TGTGCCAGCAGCCGAGGGACAGGGGGACGAATTCAGTATTTT
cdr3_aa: CASSRGTGGRIQYF